Given below is one TCR beta chain in context. What it binds is unknown. The template was RNA from unsorted bulk tissue. TCRbeta libraries were built with three rounds of nested PCR, modified from ARM-PCR. TCRdb independently ran MiXCR on the multiplex PCR reads; one entry per CDR3 protein. The table lists just over 200,000 distinct CDR3 sequences, 60% to 85% of them singletons. The sample comes from a study of tumor and adjacent non-tumor tissue in lung cancer. The wider study: There were 11 to 13 adenocarcinoma, a couple of squamous cell carcinoma and 1 small cell lung cancer cases. General study findings and limits: Compared with tumor, normal lung showed significantly lower TCR diversity.

CDR1 is LGHNA, CDR2 YNFKEQ, per germline. CDR3 length: 17 amino acids. V was clipped by 0 bases and J by 8 bases; unmatched bases: 14. The V gene is TRBV4-2, the J gene TRBJ1-2; 8 bases map to TRBD1. Material: lung tumor tissue. The sequence was collected from a man aged 60 to 69 with non-small cell lung cancer. The CDR3 bases are TGTGCCAGCAGCCAAGAGACAGGGGACGCCCTTATAGAGGGCTACACCTTC. Its translation is CASSQETGDALIEGYTF.